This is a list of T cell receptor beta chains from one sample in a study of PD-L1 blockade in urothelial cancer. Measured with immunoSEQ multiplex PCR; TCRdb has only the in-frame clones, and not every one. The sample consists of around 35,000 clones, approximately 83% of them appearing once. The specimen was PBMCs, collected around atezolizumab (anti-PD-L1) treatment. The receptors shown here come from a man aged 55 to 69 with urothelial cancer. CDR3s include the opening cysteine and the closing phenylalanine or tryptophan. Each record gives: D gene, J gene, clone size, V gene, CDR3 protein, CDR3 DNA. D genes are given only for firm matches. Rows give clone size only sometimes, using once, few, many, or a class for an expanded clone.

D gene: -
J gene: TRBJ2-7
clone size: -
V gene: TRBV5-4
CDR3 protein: CASSLGQGPYEQYF
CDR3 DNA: TGTGCCAGCAGCTTGGGGCAGGGGCCCTACGAGCAGTACTTC

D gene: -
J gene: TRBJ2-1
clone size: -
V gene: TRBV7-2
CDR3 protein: CASRLWGPERYNEQFF
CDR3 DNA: TGTGCCAGCAGGTTGTGGGGGCCCGAGCGGTACAATGAGCAGTTCTTC

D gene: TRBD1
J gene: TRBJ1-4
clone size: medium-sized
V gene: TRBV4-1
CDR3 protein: CASTLTGTGGFTEKLFF
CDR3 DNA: TGCGCCAGCACCCTCACCGGGACAGGGGGCTTCACTGAAAAACTGTTTTTT

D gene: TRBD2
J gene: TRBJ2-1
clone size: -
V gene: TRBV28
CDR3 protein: CASSFASGGSYNEQFF
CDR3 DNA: TGTGCCAGCAGTTTTGCTAGCGGGGGCTCCTACAATGAGCAGTTCTTC

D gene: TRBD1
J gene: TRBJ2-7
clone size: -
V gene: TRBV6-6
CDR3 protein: CASSKRQGNEQYF
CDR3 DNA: TGTGCCAGCAGTAAGCGACAGGGCAACGAGCAGTACTTC

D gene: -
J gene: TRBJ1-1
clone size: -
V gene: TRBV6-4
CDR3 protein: CASSEGAGTEAFF
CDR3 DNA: TGTGCCAGCAGTGAGGGGGCTGGCACTGAAGCTTTCTTT

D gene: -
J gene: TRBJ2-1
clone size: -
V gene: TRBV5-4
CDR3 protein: CASRGRGEPYNEQFF
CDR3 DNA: TGTGCCAGCAGGGGTCGGGGAGAGCCCTACAATGAGCAGTTCTTC

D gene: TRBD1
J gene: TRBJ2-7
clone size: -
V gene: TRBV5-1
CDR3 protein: CASSLQGTSYEQYF
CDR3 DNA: TGCGCCAGCAGCTTACAGGGGACCTCCTACGAGCAGTACTTC

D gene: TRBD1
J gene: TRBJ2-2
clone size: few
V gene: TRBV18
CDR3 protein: CASSPGQGPGELFF
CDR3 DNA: TGTGCCAGCTCACCAGGACAGGGACCCGGGGAGCTGTTTTTT

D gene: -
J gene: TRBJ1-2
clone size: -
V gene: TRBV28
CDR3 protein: CASIDGGYGYTF
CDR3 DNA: TGTGCCAGCATAGACGGGGGCTATGGCTACACCTTC

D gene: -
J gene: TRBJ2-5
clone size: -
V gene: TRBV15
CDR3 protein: CATSRDRKETQYF
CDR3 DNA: TGTGCCACCAGCAGGGACAGAAAAGAGACCCAGTACTTC

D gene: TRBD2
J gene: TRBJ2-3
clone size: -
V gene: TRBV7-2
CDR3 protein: CASSLGREGMADTQYF
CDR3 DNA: TGTGCCAGCAGCTTAGGTAGGGAGGGTATGGCCGATACGCAGTATTTT

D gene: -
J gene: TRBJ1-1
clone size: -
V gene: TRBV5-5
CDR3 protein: CASSFEGTYTEAFF
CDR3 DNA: TGTGCCAGCAGCTTTGAGGGGACATACACTGAAGCTTTCTTT

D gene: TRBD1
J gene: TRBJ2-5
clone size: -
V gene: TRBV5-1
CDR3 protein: CASSSRDRETQYF
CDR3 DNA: TGCGCCAGCAGCTCCCGGGACAGGGAGACCCAGTACTTC

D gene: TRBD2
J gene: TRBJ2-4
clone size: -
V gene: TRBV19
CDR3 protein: CASSIGGGNIQYF
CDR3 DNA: TGTGCCAGTAGTATTGGGGGGGGAAACATTCAGTACTTC

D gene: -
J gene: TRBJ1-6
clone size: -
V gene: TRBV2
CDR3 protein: CASSDERRVTGSPLHF
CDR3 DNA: TGTGCCAGCAGTGACGAGCGACGAGTCACGGGTTCACCCCTCCACTTT

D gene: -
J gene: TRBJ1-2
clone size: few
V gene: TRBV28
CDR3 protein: CASSPPGPYGYTF
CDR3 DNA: TGTGCCAGCAGTCCGCCAGGGCCCTATGGCTACACCTTC

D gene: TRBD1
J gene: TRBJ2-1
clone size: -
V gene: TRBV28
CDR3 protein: CASSTRTGPNNEQFF
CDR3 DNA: TGTGCCAGCAGTACCCGGACAGGCCCGAACAATGAGCAGTTCTTC

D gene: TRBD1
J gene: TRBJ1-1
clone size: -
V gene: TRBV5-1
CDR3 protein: CASSRGQGHQGTEAFF
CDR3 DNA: TGCGCCAGCAGCCGGGGACAGGGCCACCAGGGCACTGAAGCTTTCTTT

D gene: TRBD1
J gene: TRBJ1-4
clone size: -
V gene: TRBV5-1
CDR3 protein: CASSQTGFDEKLFF
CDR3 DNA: TGCGCCAGCAGCCAGACAGGGTTCGATGAAAAACTGTTTTTT

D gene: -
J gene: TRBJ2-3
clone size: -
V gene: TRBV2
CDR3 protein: CASSEGSAQYF
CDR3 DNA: TGTGCCAGCAGTGAGGGTAGCGCGCAGTATTTT

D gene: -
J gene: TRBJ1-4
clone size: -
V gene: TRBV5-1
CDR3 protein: CASSLEGGVSEKLFF
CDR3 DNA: TGCGCCAGCAGCTTGGAAGGGGGGGTTAGTGAAAAACTGTTTTTT

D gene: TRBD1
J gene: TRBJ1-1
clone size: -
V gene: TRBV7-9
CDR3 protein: CASSPGTGGTEAFF
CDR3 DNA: TGTGCCAGCAGCCCCGGGACAGGGGGAACTGAAGCTTTCTTT

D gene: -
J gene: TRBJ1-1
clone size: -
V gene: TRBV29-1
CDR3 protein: CSVELRETNTEAFF
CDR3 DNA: TGCAGCGTTGAACTTCGGGAGACAAACACTGAAGCTTTCTTT

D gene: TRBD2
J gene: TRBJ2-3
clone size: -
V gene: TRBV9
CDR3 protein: CASSVVGGDTDTQYF
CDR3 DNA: TGTGCCAGCAGCGTAGTCGGGGGGGACACAGATACGCAGTATTTT

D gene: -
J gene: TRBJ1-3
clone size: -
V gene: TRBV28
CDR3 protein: CASSSPPGTSTGNTIYF
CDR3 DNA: TGTGCCAGCAGTAGCCCACCCGGGACATCCACTGGAAACACCATATATTTT

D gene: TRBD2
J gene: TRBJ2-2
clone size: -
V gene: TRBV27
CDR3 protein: CASSSTSGGPIMVGELFF
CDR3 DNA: TGTGCCAGCAGTTCAACTAGCGGGGGGCCAATTATGGTCGGGGAGCTGTTTTTT

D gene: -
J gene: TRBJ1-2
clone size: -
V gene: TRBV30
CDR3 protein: CAWTTKGEKSDGYTF
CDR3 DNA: TGTGCCTGGACCACAAAGGGGGAGAAATCCGATGGCTACACCTTC

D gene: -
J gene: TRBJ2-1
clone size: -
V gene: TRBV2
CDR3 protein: CASSDEEGSLREQFF
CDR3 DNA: TGTGCCAGCAGTGACGAAGAGGGCAGTCTTCGGGAGCAGTTCTTC

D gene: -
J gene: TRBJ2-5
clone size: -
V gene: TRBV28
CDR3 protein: CASTEKETQYF
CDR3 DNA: TGTGCCAGCACCGAGAAAGAGACCCAGTACTTC

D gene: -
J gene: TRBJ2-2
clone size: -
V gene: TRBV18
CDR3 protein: CASSPIASAVNTGELFF
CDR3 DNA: TGTGCCAGCTCACCAATCGCTAGTGCAGTGAACACCGGGGAGCTGTTTTTT

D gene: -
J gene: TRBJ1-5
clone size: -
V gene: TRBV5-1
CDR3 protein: CASSLGVNQPQHF
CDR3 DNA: TGCGCCAGCAGCTTGGGCGTCAATCAGCCCCAGCATTTT

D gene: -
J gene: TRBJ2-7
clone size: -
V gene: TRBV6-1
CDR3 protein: CASSDRGRDLSYEQYF
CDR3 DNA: TGTGCCAGCAGTGATCGGGGGAGAGACCTCTCCTACGAGCAGTACTTC

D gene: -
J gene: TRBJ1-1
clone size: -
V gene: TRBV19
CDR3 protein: CASSIDLGIAGTEAFF
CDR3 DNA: TGTGCCAGTAGTATAGATCTCGGGATTGCGGGCACTGAAGCTTTCTTT

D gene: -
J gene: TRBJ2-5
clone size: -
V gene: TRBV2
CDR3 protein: CASSAGSETQYF
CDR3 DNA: TGTGCCAGCAGTGCCGGGTCCGAGACCCAGTACTTC

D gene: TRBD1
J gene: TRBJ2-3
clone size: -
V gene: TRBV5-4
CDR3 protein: CASSSPTGGGTDTQYF
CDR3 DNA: TGTGCCAGCAGCTCGCCGACAGGGGGCGGCACAGATACGCAGTATTTT

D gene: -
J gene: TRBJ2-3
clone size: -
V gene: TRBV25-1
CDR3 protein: CASSIQGSTDTQYF
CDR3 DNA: TGTGCCAGCAGTATACAGGGTTCCACAGATACGCAGTATTTT

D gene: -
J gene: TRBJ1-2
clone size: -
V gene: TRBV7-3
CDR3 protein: CASSPGLGSGGYTF
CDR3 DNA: TGTGCCAGCAGCCCGGGCCTGGGCAGCGGGGGCTACACCTTC

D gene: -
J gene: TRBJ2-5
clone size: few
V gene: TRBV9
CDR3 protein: CASSVEGGAGETQYF
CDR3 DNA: TGTGCCAGCAGCGTAGAAGGCGGGGCGGGGGAGACCCAGTACTTC

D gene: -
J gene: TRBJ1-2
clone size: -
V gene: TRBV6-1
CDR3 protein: CASSADSYYGYTF
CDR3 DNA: TGTGCCAGCAGTGCAGACAGTTACTATGGCTACACCTTC

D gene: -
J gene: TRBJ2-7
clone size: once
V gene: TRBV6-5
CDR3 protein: CASSSRWEQYF
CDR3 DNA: TGTGCCAGCAGTTCCCGGTGGGAGCAGTACTTC

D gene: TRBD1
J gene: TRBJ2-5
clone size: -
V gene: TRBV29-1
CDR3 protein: CSVRQGAGETQYF
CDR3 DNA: TGCAGCGTGCGACAGGGGGCGGGTGAGACCCAGTACTTC

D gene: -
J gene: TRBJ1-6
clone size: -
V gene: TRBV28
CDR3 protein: CASSLTRGQINSPLHF
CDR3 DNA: TGTGCCAGCAGCCTAACCCGCGGACAGATAAATTCACCCCTCCACTTT

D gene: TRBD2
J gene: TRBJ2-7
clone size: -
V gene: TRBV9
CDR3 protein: CASSVEPSGGPWEQYF
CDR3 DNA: TGTGCCAGCAGCGTAGAACCTAGCGGGGGGCCGTGGGAGCAGTACTTC

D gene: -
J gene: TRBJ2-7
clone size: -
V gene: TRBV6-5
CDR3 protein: CASSPLAGSYEQYF
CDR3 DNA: TGTGCCAGCAGCCCGCTTGCCGGCTCCTACGAGCAGTACTTC

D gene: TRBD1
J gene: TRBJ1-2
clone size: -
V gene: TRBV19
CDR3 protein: CASKIRDRVFGYTF
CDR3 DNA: TGTGCCAGCAAGATCCGGGACAGGGTTTTTGGCTACACCTTC

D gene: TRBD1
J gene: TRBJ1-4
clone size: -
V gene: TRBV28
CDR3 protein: CASRRTGGRWEKLFF
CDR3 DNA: TGTGCCAGCAGGAGAACAGGGGGCAGGTGGGAAAAACTGTTTTTT

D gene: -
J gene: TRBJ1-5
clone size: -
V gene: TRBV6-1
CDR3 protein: CASSDRTNQPQHF
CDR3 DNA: TGTGCCAGCAGTGACAGAACAAATCAGCCCCAGCATTTT